One sample yielded the 7 T cell receptor beta chains listed below, sequenced in a study of T cell repertoires in cytomegalovirus infection. MiXCR, applied by TCRdb to the reads, yields one record per CDR3 protein. This table holds around 140,000 distinct CDR3 sequences, approximately 5.9% found once. The sample consisted of PBMCs. The receptor source for this set is a human donor in good health (CMV status not recorded). Some clones in this sample may be carry-over from other donors' samples.

This clonotype was observed at least ten times. The chain is built from TRBV7-2 and TRBJ2-6; no clear D. The germline V gene has CDR1 SGHTA and CDR2 FQGNSA. The CDR3 totals 15 residues. V was shortened by 2 bases and J by 2 bases, with 7 bases between the two germline ends. DNA of the CDR3: TGTGCCAGCAGCTTATCGAGGACTGGGGCCAACGTCCTGACTTTC. It specifies CASSLSRTGANVLTF.

This clonotype was seen ten or more times. The V gene is TRBV28, the J gene TRBJ1-2; possible D gene TRBD1, 5 bases. The CDR3 length is 16 residues. Trimming removed 4 bases at V and 4 bases at J, with 19 bases between. CDR1 and CDR2 from the germline V gene are MDHEN and SYDVKM. The CDR3 DNA is TGTGCCAGCAGTTCCTCCGGGACCCCGGCGGGCTATGGCTACACCTTC. Amino acid sequence: CASSSSGTPAGYGYTF.

This clonotype was observed many times. The chain combines TRBV11-3 with TRBJ1-1, with 7 nucleotides matching TRBD1. The germline V gene encodes CDR1 SGHNT and CDR2 YENEEA. Trimming removed 2 bases from V and 8 bases from J; junction bases left unmatched: 26. CDR3 size: 20 residues. In DNA form, the CDR3 reads TGTGCCAGCAGCTTATGTAGTAGAGGGGATACCCAAGGGGGCCCCCAAGAAGCTTTCTTT. Protein sequence: CASSLCSRGDTQGGPQEAFF.

Notes on this clonotype: A much bigger clone sits one base away, suggesting this may be a read error. V is TRBV18 and J is TRBJ2-2; 9 positions match TRBD1. From germline, CDR1 is KGHSH and CDR2 LQKENI. The CDR3 consists of 15 residues. In DNA, the CDR3 is TGTACCAGCTCACCACGACAGGGGGACACCGGGGAGCTGTTTTTT. Translation: CTSSPRQGDTGELFF.

In its sample, this clonotype was seen many times. The J gene is TRBJ2-3, the V gene TRBV6-2 or TRBV6-3; tentatively, D is TRBD2 (5 bases). The CDR3 length is 17 residues. CDR1 MNHEY and CDR2 SVGEGT come from the germline V gene. Trimming stripped 2 bases from V and 0 bases from J, with 15 bases between. CDR3 residues: CASSYEGRSGSTDTQYF. In nucleotides, the CDR3 is TGTGCCAGCAGTTACGAGGGAAGGAGCGGTAGCACAGATACGCAGTATTTT.

The table lists this clonotype with many counts. The rearrangement joins TRBV7-3 to TRBJ2-3; tentatively, D is TRBD1 (5 bases). CDR1 SGHTA and CDR2 FQGTGA come from the germline V gene. V was trimmed by 2 bases and J by 6 bases, leaving 9 bases between them. This CDR3 is 13 amino acids long. The chain's CDR3 is CASSLGAADTQYF. Here the CDR3 DNA reads TGTGCCAGCAGCTTAGGGGCGGCGGATACGCAGTATTTT.

The CDR3 loop reads CASTIYGTDTQYF. The CDR3 nucleotides read TGTGCCAGCACTATATATGGAACAGATACGCAGTATTTT. The chain combines TRBV6-2 or TRBV6-3 with TRBJ2-3, with no clear D. CDR1 is MNHEY and CDR2 is SVGEGT in the germline V gene. Trimming left V 7 bases short and J 3 bases short, with 11 bases between. The CDR3 loop spans 13 amino acids.